This entry features one TCR beta chain sequence. Antigen unknown. The data were taken from a study of cytomegalovirus exposure and HLA in healthy donors. Notes on the study in general: Most observed TCR sequences were rare, whereas some public TCRs were detected in many donors. The study flagged some 170 TCR beta chains as cytomegalovirus-associated.

60 Vbeta and 13 Jbeta primers were used in PCR. Generated by immunoSEQ multiplex PCR, the TCRdb table keeps only in-frame clones and is missing some. The sample holds roughly 160,000 clones, more than 80% seen once. The sequenced material came from PBMCs. The receptor's source is a woman in her 30s in good health and CMV-seropositive.

CDR3 residues: CASSEAVTGPYEQYF. The CDR3 DNA reads TGTGCCAGCAGTGAAGCGGTTACAGGCCCCTACGAGCAGTACTTC. J is TRBJ2-7 and V is TRBV2; TRBD1 might be the D (5 bases). V was trimmed by 0 bases and J by 2 bases, leaving 11 bases between them. Germline assignment: CDR1 SNHLY and CDR2 FYNNEI. The length of the CDR3 is 15 residues.